The present T cell receptor (beta chain) was sequenced within a study of T cell responses to AZD1222 COVID-19 vaccine. Here immunoSEQ multiplex PCR was the method, and the copy in TCRdb shows in-frame clones only, minus some. Of about 97,000 clones in the sample, about 82% are singletons; the top ten hold 1.4%. There are 18 residues in the CDR3. Trimming cost V 4 bases and J 0 bases, with 21 bases left between them. CDR1 and CDR2 (germline): MNHNS, SASEGT. This chain joins TRBV6-1 and TRBJ1-2, with D maybe TRBD1 (5 bases). This TCR came from an adult in good health. The sample in question was peripheral blood, obtained on day 0 of AZD1222 vaccination. The DNA of the CDR3 is TGTGCCAGCAGTGCCCGACAGCACCGCACCTCGGCTAACTATGGCTACACCTTC. Protein: CASSARQHRTSANYGYTF.